Here is one T cell receptor beta chain with its context. The target antigen is unknown. TCRdb itself ran the 5' RACE reads through MiXCR, one entry per CDR3 protein. The sample contains a few hundred thousand distinct CDR3 sequences, around 20% of which appear only once. The CDR3 spans 15 residues. V was pared by 5 bases and J by 6 bases, with 8 bases of the junction left unmatched. The germline gives CDR1 ENHRY, CDR2 SYGVKD. The data derive from a study of T-cell memory formation after mild COVID-19. Study-wide results and caveats: From day 15 to 85, contracting clones were balanced between CD4 and CD8, whereas later expanders leaned toward CD4+.

V usage is TRBV10-3 and J usage is TRBJ2-3; 10 bases are a match to TRBD2. The sample consisted of PBMCs or a T cell subset sorted from them (not recorded which). This receptor was obtained from an adult woman who had mild COVID-19 (a few samples of this study predate the infection). Cell type and time point are not known. CDR3 coding DNA: TGTGCCATCAGTTCCTCTAGCGGGGGTGTGGATACGCAGTATTTT. This gives the protein CAISSSSGGVDTQYF.